This is a list of T cell receptor beta chains from one sample in a study of blood T cell repertoires in COVID-19. Sequenced by immunoSEQ multiplex PCR; TCRdb stores in-frame clones only, minus some. Among a few hundred thousand clones listed, around 90% were seen once. The sequenced material came from peripheral blood. The receptors derive from a man between 40 and 49 years old with acute or convalescent COVID-19. CDR3s include the opening cysteine and the closing phenylalanine or tryptophan. The D gene is left open where the match is weak. Rows may omit the clone size; those that give it use once, few, many or a size class.

cdr3_nt,cdr3_aa,v_call,clone_size,d_call,j_call
TGTGCCAGCAGCTCCATAAAGGGGGCAGGCTTGAACTCCTACAATGAGCAGTTCTTC,CASSSIKGAGLNSYNEQFF,TRBV6-6,.,TRBD1,TRBJ2-1
TGCGCCAGCAGCTTGGTGGCTAGCGGGGGGACCTCCTACAATGAGCAGTTCTTC,CASSLVASGGTSYNEQFF,TRBV5-1,.,TRBD2,TRBJ2-1
TGCAGCGTTCGGACAGGCTACAATGAGCAGTTCTTC,CSVRTGYNEQFF,TRBV29-1,.,TRBD1,TRBJ2-1
TGTGCCAGCAGCTTGGCGGGCTATGGCTACACCTTC,CASSLAGYGYTF,TRBV27,.,.,TRBJ1-2
TGTGCCAGCAGTTTCTCCTGGACTAGCGGGGGGCGTTACAATGAGCAGTTCTTC,CASSFSWTSGGRYNEQFF,TRBV27,.,TRBD2,TRBJ2-1
TGTGCCAGCAGTTTAGGACTAGCCGCCTACAATGAGCAGTTCTTC,CASSLGLAAYNEQFF,TRBV6-5,few,TRBD2,TRBJ2-1
TGTGCCAGCATTCGCGGGACAGGGGATCTCTTAGCGGACAATGAGCAGTTCTTC,CASIRGTGDLLADNEQFF,TRBV25-1,.,TRBD1,TRBJ2-1
TGTGCCAGCAGCTCCGGGACAGGGTTTGAAAAACTGTTTTTT,CASSSGTGFEKLFF,TRBV9,.,TRBD1,TRBJ1-4
TGTGCCACCAGCAGAGATCTATACTCTGGAAACACCATATATTTT,CATSRDLYSGNTIYF,TRBV15,once,.,TRBJ1-3
TGTGCCAGCGCCTCATCGGGGGACCTCTATGGCTACACCTTC,CASASSGDLYGYTF,TRBV6-5,.,.,TRBJ1-2
TGTGCCAGCAGTGAAGAAGGGGGGAACACTGAAGCTTTCTTT,CASSEEGGNTEAFF,TRBV2,once,.,TRBJ1-1
TGTGCCAGCAGCTCACAGGGGGCGCATGAAAAACTGTTTTTT,CASSSQGAHEKLFF,TRBV6-2/TRBV6-3,.,TRBD1,TRBJ1-4
TGTGCCAGTAGTATCCGGGACAGGGGGCTCGCTGGCTACACCTTC,CASSIRDRGLAGYTF,TRBV19,.,TRBD1,TRBJ1-2
TGTGCCAGCAGCCAGGGGGTCGCCGGGGAGCTGTTTTTT,CASSQGVAGELFF,TRBV12-3/TRBV12-4,.,TRBD1,TRBJ2-2
TGTGCCAGCAGCCAAGATATTCGGCAGGGGTCCTACAATGAGCAGTTCTTC,CASSQDIRQGSYNEQFF,TRBV3-1/TRBV3-2,.,.,TRBJ2-1
TGCGCCAGCAGTGGAGCGGGAGTGGGTGAGCAGTTCTTC,CASSGAGVGEQFF,TRBV10-1,.,TRBD2,TRBJ2-1
TGTGCCAGCAGCCTACAGGGGGCCCCGAACACCGGGGAGCTGTTTTTT,CASSLQGAPNTGELFF,TRBV27,.,TRBD1,TRBJ2-2
TGTGCCAGCAGCTCGGGGACAGCCAACTCCCAGCATTTT,CASSSGTANSQHF,TRBV11-2,.,TRBD1,TRBJ1-5
TGTGCCAGCAGTCCCACAGGGGGCGGGGTCGCTGGAAACACCATATATTTT,CASSPTGGGVAGNTIYF,TRBV28,.,TRBD1,TRBJ1-3
TGTGCCAGCAGCTTAGAAAGGGGAAGGTCGAATGAGCAGTTCTTC,CASSLERGRSNEQFF,TRBV7-2,.,.,TRBJ2-1
TGTGCCAGCAGCGACCCAACCGGAGGGAACACTGAAGCTTTCTTT,CASSDPTGGNTEAFF,TRBV7-3,.,.,TRBJ1-1
TGCAGCGTTGAAATTCCCACTAGCGACTACTCCTACGAGCAGTACTTC,CSVEIPTSDYSYEQYF,TRBV29-1,.,TRBD2,TRBJ2-7
TGTGCCAGCAGCTTGAGCATAATGAACACTGAAGCTTTCTTT,CASSLSIMNTEAFF,TRBV5-4,.,.,TRBJ1-1
TGCGCCAGCAGCCAAGACCCGACAGGGTCTAATGAAAAACTGTTTTTT,CASSQDPTGSNEKLFF,TRBV4-1,.,TRBD1,TRBJ1-4